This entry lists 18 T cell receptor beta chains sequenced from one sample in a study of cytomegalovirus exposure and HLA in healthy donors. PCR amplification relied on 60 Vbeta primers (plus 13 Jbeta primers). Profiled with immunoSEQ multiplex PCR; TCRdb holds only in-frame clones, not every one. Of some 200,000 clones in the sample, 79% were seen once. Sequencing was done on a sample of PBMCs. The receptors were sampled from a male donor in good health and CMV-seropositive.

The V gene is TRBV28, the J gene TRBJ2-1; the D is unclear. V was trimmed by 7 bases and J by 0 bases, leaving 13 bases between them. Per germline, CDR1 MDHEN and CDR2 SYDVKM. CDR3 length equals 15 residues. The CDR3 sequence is CASTPASHSYNEQFF. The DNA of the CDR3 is TGTGCCAGCACCCCCGCCAGTCACTCCTACAATGAGCAGTTCTTC. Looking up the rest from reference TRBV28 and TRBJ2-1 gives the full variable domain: DVKVTQSSRYLVKRTGEKVFLECVQDMDHENMFWYRQDPGLGLRLIYFSYDVKMKEKGDIPEGYSVSREKKERFSLILESASTNQTSMYLCASTPASHSYNEQFFGPGTRLTVL.

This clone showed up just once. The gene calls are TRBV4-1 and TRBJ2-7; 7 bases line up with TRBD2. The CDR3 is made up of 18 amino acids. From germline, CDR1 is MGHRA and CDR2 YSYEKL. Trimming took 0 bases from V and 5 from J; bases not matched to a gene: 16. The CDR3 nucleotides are TGCGCCAGCAGCCAAGATCTGGGGCCTAGCGGATGGGACCACGAGCAGTACTTC. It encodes CASSQDLGPSGWDHEQYF.

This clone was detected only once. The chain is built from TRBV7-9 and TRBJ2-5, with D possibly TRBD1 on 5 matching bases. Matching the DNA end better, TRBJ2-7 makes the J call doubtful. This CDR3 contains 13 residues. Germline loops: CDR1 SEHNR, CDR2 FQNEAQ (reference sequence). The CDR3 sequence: CASSLVQDYEQYF. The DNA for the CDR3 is TGTGCCAGCAGCTTAGTACAGGACTACGAGCAGTACTTC.

The CDR3 DNA is TGTGCCACCGAGAGGCGGGGGGTGTCCTACAATGAGCAGTTCTTC. Its translation: CATERRGVSYNEQFF. The V gene is TRBV10-3, the J gene TRBJ2-1; 8 bases are a match to TRBD2. From germline, CDR1 is ENHRY and CDR2 SYGVKD. The V segment lost 10 bases and the J segment 1 base; nucleotides outside the gene matches: 9. This CDR3 comprises 15 residues.

The CDR3 region has the DNA TGTGCCAGCAGTGAACTGAACTATGGCTACACCTTC. Translation: CASSELNYGYTF. The chain couples TRBV6-5 to TRBJ1-2; D gene ambiguous. V lost 5 bases to trimming and J lost 2 bases, with 6 bases between them. The CDR3 has 12 amino acids. Germline assignment: CDR1 MNHEY and CDR2 SVGAGI.

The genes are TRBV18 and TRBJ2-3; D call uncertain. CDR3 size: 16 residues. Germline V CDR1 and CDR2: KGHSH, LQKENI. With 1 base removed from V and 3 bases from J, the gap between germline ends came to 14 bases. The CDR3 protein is CASSPQTGQRTDTQYF. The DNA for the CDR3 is TGTGCCAGCTCACCACAGACTGGTCAGCGAACAGATACGCAGTATTTT.

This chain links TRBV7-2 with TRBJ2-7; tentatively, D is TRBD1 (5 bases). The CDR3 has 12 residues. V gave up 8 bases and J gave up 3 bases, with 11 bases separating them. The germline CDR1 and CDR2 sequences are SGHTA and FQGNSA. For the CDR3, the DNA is TGTGCCAGCCAGGGTATCGGCTACGAGCAGTACTTC. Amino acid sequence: CASQGIGYEQYF.

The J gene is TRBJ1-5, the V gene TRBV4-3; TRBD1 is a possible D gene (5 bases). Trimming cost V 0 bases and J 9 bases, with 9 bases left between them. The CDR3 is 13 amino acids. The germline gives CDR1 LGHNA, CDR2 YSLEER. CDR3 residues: CASSQETGGPQHF. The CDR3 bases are TGCGCCAGCAGCCAAGAAACCGGGGGGCCCCAGCATTTT.

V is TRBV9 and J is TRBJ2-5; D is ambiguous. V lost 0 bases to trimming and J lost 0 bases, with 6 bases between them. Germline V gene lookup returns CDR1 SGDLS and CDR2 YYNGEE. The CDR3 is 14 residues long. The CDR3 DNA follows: TGTGCCAGCAGCGTAGATAACTACCAAGAGACCCAGTACTTC. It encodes CASSVDNYQETQYF. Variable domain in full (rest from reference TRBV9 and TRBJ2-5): DSGVTQTPKHLITATGQRVTLRCSPRSGDLSVYWYQQSLDQGLQFLIQYYNGEERAKGNILERFSAQQFPDLHSELNLSSLELGDSALYFCASSVDNYQETQYFGPGTRLLVL.

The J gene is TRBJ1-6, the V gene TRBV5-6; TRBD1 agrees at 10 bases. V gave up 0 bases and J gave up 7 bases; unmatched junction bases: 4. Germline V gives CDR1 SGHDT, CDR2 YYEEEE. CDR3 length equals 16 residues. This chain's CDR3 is CASSLGRQGANSPLHF. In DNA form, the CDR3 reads TGTGCCAGCAGCTTGGGCCGACAGGGGGCAAATTCACCCCTCCACTTT.

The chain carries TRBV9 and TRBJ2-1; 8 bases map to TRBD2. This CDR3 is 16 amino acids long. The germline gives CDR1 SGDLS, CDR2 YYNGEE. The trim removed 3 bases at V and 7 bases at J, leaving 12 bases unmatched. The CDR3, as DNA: TGTGCCAGCAGCGCCGGGGGGGCCTGGCAGTATAATGAGCAGTTCTTC. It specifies CASSAGGAWQYNEQFF.

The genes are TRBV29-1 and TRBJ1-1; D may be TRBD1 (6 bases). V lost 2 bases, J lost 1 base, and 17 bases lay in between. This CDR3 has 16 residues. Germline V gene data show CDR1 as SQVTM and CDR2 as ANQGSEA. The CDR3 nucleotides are TGCAGCGTTGAACAAACCGGACAGACAAGGAACACTGAAGCTTTCTTT. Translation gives CSVEQTGQTRNTEAFF. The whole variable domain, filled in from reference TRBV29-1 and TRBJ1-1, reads SAVISQKPSRDICQRGTSLTIQCQVDSQVTMMFWYRQQPGQSLTLIATANQGSEATYESGFVIDKFPISRPNLTFSTLTVSNMSPEDSSIYLCSVEQTGQTRNTEAFFGQGTRLTVV.

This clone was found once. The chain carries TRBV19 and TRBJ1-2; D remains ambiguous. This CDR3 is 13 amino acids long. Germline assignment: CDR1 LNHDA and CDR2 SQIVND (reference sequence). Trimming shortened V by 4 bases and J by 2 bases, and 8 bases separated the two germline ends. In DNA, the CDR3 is TGTGCCAGTAGTACCGGAGGAAACTATGGCTACACCTTC. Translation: CASSTGGNYGYTF.

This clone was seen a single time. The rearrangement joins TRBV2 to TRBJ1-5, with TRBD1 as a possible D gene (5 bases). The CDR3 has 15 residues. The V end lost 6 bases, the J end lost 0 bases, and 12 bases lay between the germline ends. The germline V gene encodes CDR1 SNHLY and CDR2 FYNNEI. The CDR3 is CASSATDISNQPQHF. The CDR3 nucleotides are TGTGCCAGCAGCGCGACAGATATTAGCAATCAGCCCCAGCATTTT.

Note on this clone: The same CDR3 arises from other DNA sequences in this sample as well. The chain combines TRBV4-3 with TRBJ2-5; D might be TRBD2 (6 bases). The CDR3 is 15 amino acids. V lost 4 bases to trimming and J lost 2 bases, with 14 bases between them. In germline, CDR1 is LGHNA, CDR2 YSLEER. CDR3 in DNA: TGCGCCAGCAGCCTAGGACTACAACTTCAAGAGACCCAGTACTTC. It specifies CASSLGLQLQETQYF.

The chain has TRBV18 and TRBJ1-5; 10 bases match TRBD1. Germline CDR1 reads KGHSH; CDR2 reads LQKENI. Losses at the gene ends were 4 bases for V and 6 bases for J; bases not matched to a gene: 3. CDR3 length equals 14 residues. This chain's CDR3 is CASSLGQGVQPQHF. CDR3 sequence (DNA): TGTGCCAGCTCACTAGGACAGGGGGTTCAGCCCCAGCATTTT.

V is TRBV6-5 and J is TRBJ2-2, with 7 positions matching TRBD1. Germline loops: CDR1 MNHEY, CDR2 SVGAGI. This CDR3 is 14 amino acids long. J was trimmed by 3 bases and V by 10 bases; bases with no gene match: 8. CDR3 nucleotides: TGTGCCACCTTCAGGGACAGATACACCGGGGAGCTGTTTTTT. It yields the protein CATFRDRYTGELFF.

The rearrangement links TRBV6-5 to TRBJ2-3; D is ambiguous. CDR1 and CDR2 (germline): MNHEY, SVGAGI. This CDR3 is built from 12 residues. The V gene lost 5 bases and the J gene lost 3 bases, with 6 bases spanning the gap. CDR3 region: CASSPGTDTQYF. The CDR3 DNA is TGTGCCAGCAGTCCCGGGACAGATACGCAGTATTTT.